This T cell receptor beta chain is from a study of T-cell reconstitution after alpha-beta-depleted transplantation in children. This sample's TCRbeta library carried unique molecular identifier barcodes. TCRdb processed the PCR reads anew with MiXCR; each CDR3 protein has one entry. The sample records 210,000 or so distinct CDR3 sequences, under 9.5% being singletons. This clonotype was observed a handful of times. V lost 3 bases and J lost 10, with 18 bases in between. Germline V gene data show CDR1 as SGHRS and CDR2 as YFSETQ. The CDR3 totals 14 residues. This chain connects TRBV5-1 to TRBJ2-3, with D perhaps TRBD2 (5 bases). The TCR sequence derives from a human donor who donated a stem cell graft to a child with acute lymphoblastic leukemia. Sequences were derived from PBMCs from the stem cell graft donor, sampled from the stem cell graft. CDR3 sequence: CASSSTSVRGAQYF. The CDR3, as DNA: TGCGCCAGCAGCTCCACCTCTGTTCGGGGTGCGCAGTATTTT.